The clone carrying this T cell receptor (beta chain) has at least ten counts. Its antigen is unidentified. This entry is derived from a study of T cells in Graves' hyperthyroidism and ophthalmopathy. Study-wide findings and caveats: Blood also contained most expanded thyroid clonotypes above 0.001. The model foresaw ophthalmopathy a median 6.5 months prior to onset.

Authors of the study amplified TCR beta CDR3 regions from RNA transcripts. HTBI primers were employed in a first-round RT-PCR of the TCR CDR3. Using its own MiXCR run on the multiplex PCR reads, TCRdb lists one record per CDR3 protein. The sample has over 500,000 distinct CDR3 sequences; 14% are singletons. From germline, CDR1 is MDHEN and CDR2 SYDVKM. V shed 5 bases and J shed 0 bases, with 14 bases lying between them. The length of the CDR3 is 15 residues. The chain uses TRBV28 and TRBJ2-7; D might be TRBD1 (5 bases). The TCR sequence derives from a woman aged 40 to 49 with Graves' hyperthyroidism. Sequencing was carried out using blood. CDR3 sequence reads: CASSLRQRPSYEQYF. The CDR3 DNA is TGTGCCAGCAGTCTACGACAGCGTCCCTCCTACGAGCAGTACTTC. Using reference TRBV28 and TRBJ2-7 for the parts outside the CDR3, the full variable domain is DVKVTQSSRYLVKRTGEKVFLECVQDMDHENMFWYRQDPGLGLRLIYFSYDVKMKEKGDIPEGYSVSREKKERFSLILESASTNQTSMYLCASSLRQRPSYEQYFGPGTRLTVT.